Given below is one T cell receptor (beta chain) in context. The data stem from a study of identical twins. Template switching added a universal primer binding site, and final cDNA carried unique molecular identifiers. TCRdb called the 5' RACE reads again in MiXCR, with one record for every CDR3 protein. The sample carries under 1 million distinct CDR3 sequences, 9% to 15% recorded once. Trimming cost V 2 bases and J 7 bases; bases outside gene matches: 10. There are 15 residues in the CDR3. CDR1 and CDR2 (germline): MNHEY, SVGAGI. This sample was shared with a second study, whose subject was yellow fever vaccine responses in identical twins.

Sample: PBMCs. This TCR came from a young woman in good health. This chain links TRBV6-5 with TRBJ1-2; TRBD1 matches 7 bases. CDR3 in amino acids: CASSYSPEGAFGYTF. In nucleotides, the CDR3 is TGTGCCAGCAGTTACAGTCCAGAGGGGGCTTTTGGCTACACCTTC.